This passage covers 30 T cell receptor beta chains from one sample sequenced in a study of blood T cell repertoires in COVID-19. Clones were sequenced by immunoSEQ multiplex PCR, and TCRdb holds only the in-frame ones, with some missing. The repertoire includes approximately 230,000 clones, just over 85% of them detected once, and roughly 14% sits in the top ten. The specimen was PBMCs or T cells enriched from blood (not recorded which). All receptors derive from a woman aged 45 to 65 with acute COVID-19.

This clone was counted a few times. The rearrangement joins TRBV10-1 to TRBJ1-1; TRBD1 agrees at 8 bases. The CDR3 is made up of 18 amino acids. Germline-derived CDR1 and CDR2 are WNHNN and SYGVQD (reference sequence). Germline trimming cut 6 bases from V and 3 bases from J; bases unmatched to any gene: 18. The CDR3 nucleotides are TGCGCCAGCAGGGGGGAACAGGGGGAGAGGGTGGCGGACACTGAAGCTTTCTTT. It translates to CASRGEQGERVADTEAFF.

The chain employs TRBV28 and TRBJ2-7; tentatively, D is TRBD2 (6 bases). This CDR3 spans 15 amino acids. Trimming cost V 3 bases and J 4 bases, with 16 bases left between them. CDR1 and CDR2 (germline): MDHEN, SYDVKM. The CDR3 DNA follows: TGTGCCAGCAGTTTGTCCTCTCCAGGGAGGTACGAGCAGTACTTC. Translating gives CASSLSSPGRYEQYF.

The V and J genes are TRBV6-5 and TRBJ2-7; TRBD1 aligns across 8 bases. CDR1 is MNHEY, CDR2 SVGAGI, per germline. The CDR3 loop spans 15 amino acids. V shed 6 bases and J 3 bases; nucleotides not matched to a gene: 10. For the CDR3, the DNA is TGTGCCAGCAGCCGAGGCGGGACAGGAATCTACGAGCAGTACTTC. It codes for CASSRGGTGIYEQYF.

V gene TRBV3-1 (or the pseudogene TRBV3-2) combines with J gene TRBJ2-3, with D uncertain. V was trimmed by 5 bases and J by 2 bases, leaving 14 bases between them. Germline V lookup: CDR1 LGHDT, CDR2 YNNKEL (reference sequence). The CDR3 consists of 15 residues. This CDR3 reads CASSETRADTDTQYF. For the CDR3, the DNA is TGTGCCAGCAGCGAAACTCGAGCCGACACAGATACGCAGTATTTT.

This chain joins TRBV7-3 and TRBJ2-5; TRBD1 matches at 9 bases. CDR1 and CDR2 (germline): SGHTA, FQGTGA. CDR3 length equals 15 residues. J gave up 3 bases and V 1 base, and 3 bases lay outside the gene matches. The CDR3 DNA sequence: TGTGCCAGCAGCTTAATGGGACAGGGAAAAGAGACCCAGTACTTC. Translated, it gives CASSLMGQGKETQYF.

The chain combines TRBV18 with TRBJ2-7; 15 nucleotides align to TRBD2. Germline CDR1 reads KGHSH; CDR2 reads LQKENI. The CDR3 consists of 16 residues. Trimming at V came to 6 bases and at J to 2 bases, leaving 5 bases not matched to a gene. The CDR3 DNA is TGTGCCAGCTCCGCGGGGACTAGCGGGAGGACCTACGAGCAGTACTTC. It yields the protein CASSAGTSGRTYEQYF.

The chain links TRBV7-9 to TRBJ2-7, with TRBD2 identical over 7 bases. The CDR3 covers 14 residues. CDR1 is SEHNR, CDR2 FQNEAQ, per germline (reference sequence). The ends lost 1 base at V and 3 bases at J; junction bases unmatched: 3. The CDR3 DNA reads TGTGCCAGCAGCTTAGTGGAGCGGGACTACGAGCAGTACTTC. Translation gives CASSLVERDYEQYF.

The J gene is TRBJ2-3, the V gene TRBV4-2; 16 positions agree with TRBD2. With V trimmed by 0 bases and J by 6 bases, 12 bases remained unmatched. CDR3 size: 20 residues. Germline CDR1 is LGHNA and CDR2 is YNFKEQ. This CDR3 reads CASSQEVRGLAGGRRDTQYF. The CDR3 DNA is TGTGCCAGCAGCCAAGAAGTTAGGGGACTAGCGGGAGGGCGGCGGGATACGCAGTATTTT.

The rearrangement links TRBV4-2 to TRBJ2-7, with 7 bases matching TRBD2. The CDR3 contains 15 residues. The trim removed 1 base at V and 7 bases at J, leaving 10 bases unmatched. CDR1 and CDR2 (germline): LGHNA, YNFKEQ. The CDR3: CASSQAREAGGEQYF. The CDR3, as DNA: TGTGCCAGCAGCCAAGCTAGGGAGGCCGGGGGGGAGCAGTACTTC.

The rearrangement links TRBV27 to TRBJ2-1; 7 bases match TRBD1. This CDR3 contains 17 residues. Per germline, CDR1 MNHEY and CDR2 SMNVEV (reference sequence). V gave up 4 bases and J gave up 2 bases; unmatched junction bases: 11. The CDR3 bases are TGTGCCAGCAGTTCCTGGATGACCGGGACAGCCTACAATGAGCAGTTCTTC. Its protein product is CASSSWMTGTAYNEQFF.

V is TRBV18 and J is TRBJ2-7; 7 bases agree with TRBD2. The germline gives CDR1 KGHSH, CDR2 LQKENI. The J segment lost 3 bases and the V segment lost 3 bases, leaving 5 bases of the junction unmatched. There are 14 residues in the CDR3. In nucleotides, the CDR3 is TGTGCCAGCTCACCCCAGCCGGGGGGCTACGAGCAGTACTTC. Its translation is CASSPQPGGYEQYF.

V and J are TRBV9 and TRBJ1-5; 7 bases are shared with TRBD1. This CDR3 is built from 19 residues. CDR1 and CDR2 from the germline V gene are SGDLS and YYNGEE. Trimming removed 0 bases from V and 3 bases from J; junction bases left unmatched: 15. CDR3 protein: CASSVVGGAGKSNNQPQHF. In nucleotides, the CDR3 is TGTGCCAGCAGCGTAGTAGGGGGCGCCGGTAAATCAAACAATCAGCCCCAGCATTTT.

The V gene is TRBV5-4, the J gene TRBJ1-4; 7 bases fit TRBD1. Germline V gives CDR1 SGHNT, CDR2 YYREEE (reference sequence). This CDR3 is built from 15 residues. V dropped 4 bases and J dropped 2; count of bases not matched to a gene: 5. CDR3 DNA: TGTGCCAGCAGCGGAGGGGGCACGACTAATGAAAAACTGTTTTTT. It yields the protein CASSGGGTTNEKLFF.

This chain connects TRBV27 to TRBJ2-7; D gene ambiguous. This CDR3 is 14 amino acids long. V was trimmed by 0 bases and J by 3 bases, leaving 9 bases between them. The V gene's germline CDR1 is MNHEY and CDR2 SMNVEV (reference sequence). The CDR3, as DNA: TGTGCCAGCAGTTTATCGGCCTTGAACTACGAGCAGTACTTC. It specifies CASSLSALNYEQYF.

The rearrangement links TRBV30 to TRBJ1-2; D might be TRBD1 (6 bases). V was pared by 2 bases and J by 4 bases, with 17 bases between. CDR3 length equals 15 residues. Germline V gene sequence: CDR1 GTSNPN, CDR2 SVGIG (reference sequence). CDR3 protein: CAWSPNRVLSYGYTF. In DNA form, the CDR3 reads TGTGCCTGGAGTCCCAACAGGGTTTTGTCCTATGGCTACACCTTC.

The rearrangement uses TRBV5-1 and TRBJ2-1, with 8 nucleotides matching TRBD2. The CDR3 has 15 amino acids. The germline V gene has CDR1 SGHRS and CDR2 YFSETQ. Losses at the gene ends were 0 bases for V and 7 bases for J; bases not matched to a gene: 6. The CDR3, as DNA: TGCGCCAGCAGCTTGGCCTTGGGACTAGATAATGAGCAGTTCTTC. This translates into CASSLALGLDNEQFF.

V and J are TRBV9 and TRBJ2-1; 12 bases map to TRBD2. The CDR3 is 15 residues long. V shed 0 bases, J shed 8 bases, and the junction held 3 bases outside the gene matches. Germline V gene data show CDR1 as SGDLS and CDR2 as YYNGEE. The CDR3 spells CASSVETSGSHEQFF. CDR3 DNA: TGTGCCAGCAGCGTAGAGACTAGCGGGAGCCATGAGCAGTTCTTC.

J is TRBJ1-5 and V is TRBV28; D is possibly TRBD1 (6 bases). Germline V lookup: CDR1 MDHEN, CDR2 SYDVKM. The V end was cut by 2 bases, the J end by 0 bases, with 8 bases between. The CDR3 consists of 15 residues. In nucleotides, the CDR3 is TGTGCCAGCAGTTTACAGGGGCATAGCAATCAGCCCCAGCATTTT. It specifies CASSLQGHSNQPQHF.

CDR3 sequence: CASSEVFSFPVLPHPYTYTEAFF. DNA of the CDR3: TGTGCCAGCAGTGAAGTATTTTCGTTTCCAGTTCTGCCGCACCCGTACACGTACACTGAAGCTTTCTTT. The rearrangement joins TRBV6-1 to TRBJ1-1; no clear D gene. This CDR3 has 23 residues. The V gene lost 1 base and the J gene lost 3 bases, with 36 bases spanning the gap. Germline-derived CDR1 and CDR2 are MNHNS and SASEGT.

The chain is built from TRBV7-8 and TRBJ2-2; no firm D call. Trimming stripped 5 bases from V and 4 bases from J, with 5 bases between. The CDR3 sequence is 12 residues long. Germline CDR1 is SGHVS and CDR2 is FQNEAQ. The CDR3 nucleotides read TGTGCCAGCAGCCCCGTCACCGGGGAGCTGTTTTTT. It encodes CASSPVTGELFF. The full variable domain, completed using reference TRBV7-8 and TRBJ2-2, is GAGVSQSPRYKVAKRGQDVALRCDPISGHVSLFWYQQALGQGPEFLTYFQNEAQLDKSGLPSDRFFAERPEGSVSTLKIQRTQQEDSAVYLCASSPVTGELFFGEGSRLTVL.

The CDR3 sequence: CASRAGGSSYNEQFF. CDR3 sequence (DNA): TGTGCCAGCAGGGCGGGAGGGAGCTCCTACAATGAGCAGTTCTTC. This rearrangement joins TRBV5-4 to TRBJ2-1, with 9 bases that match TRBD2. Germline CDR1 reads SGHNT; CDR2 reads YYREEE (reference sequence). The CDR3 runs 15 residues. The ends lost 5 bases at V and 0 bases at J; junction bases unmatched: 3.

V gene TRBV12-3 or TRBV12-4 combines with J gene TRBJ2-7; no definite D call. The CDR3 length is 13 residues. V was pared by 3 bases and J by 4 bases, with 10 bases between. This CDR3 is CASSFSPPYEQYF. Here the CDR3 DNA reads TGTGCCAGCAGTTTTTCTCCCCCTTACGAGCAGTACTTC.

This clone came up once. The chain links TRBV4-1 to TRBJ1-4; 7 bases fit TRBD1. The trim removed 5 bases at V and 7 bases at J, leaving 4 bases unmatched. The CDR3 is 13 amino acids. Germline-derived CDR1 and CDR2 are MGHRA and YSYEKL. CDR3 protein: CASSLQGSEKLFF. DNA for the CDR3: TGCGCCAGCAGCTTACAGGGGAGTGAAAAACTGTTTTTT.

The genes are TRBV4-3 and TRBJ2-2; TRBD1 matches 8 bases. V was clipped by 4 bases and J by 4 bases; unmatched bases: 8. The length of the CDR3 is 16 residues. CDR1 and CDR2 from the germline V gene are LGHNA and YSLEER. In nucleotides, the CDR3 is TGCGCCAGCAGCCCAGAGGGACAGGTCTTCACCGGGGAGCTGTTTTTT. It codes for CASSPEGQVFTGELFF.

V gene TRBV18 combines with J gene TRBJ2-5; 9 bases align to TRBD1. With 2 bases clipped from V and 7 bases from J, the junction kept 11 bases outside the gene matches. Germline CDR1 is KGHSH and CDR2 is LQKENI. This CDR3 region has 16 residues. CDR3 in amino acids: CASSPEGQGEKGTQYF. The CDR3, as DNA: TGTGCCAGCTCACCAGAGGGACAGGGAGAAAAGGGGACCCAGTACTTC.

The chain uses TRBV6-5 and TRBJ1-2, with D tentatively TRBD1 (6 bases). Germline CDR1 MNHEY, CDR2 SVGAGI. The CDR3 loop spans 14 amino acids. The V and J ends lost 5 bases and 5 bases respectively, with 15 bases between them. This CDR3 reads CASSPSGTTYGYTF. CDR3 in DNA: TGTGCCAGCAGTCCGTCCGGGACAACTTATGGCTACACCTTC.

The chain recombines TRBV2 with TRBJ2-7, with a tentative D call TRBD2 (5 bases). This CDR3 is built from 12 residues. The V and J ends lost 4 bases and 3 bases respectively, with 7 bases between them. Looked up from germline, CDR1 is SNHLY and CDR2 is FYNNEI. The CDR3 DNA reads TGTGCCAGCAGTGTTACTAGCTACGAGCAGTACTTC. Protein sequence: CASSVTSYEQYF.

The J gene is TRBJ2-5, the V gene TRBV9, with D possibly TRBD1 on 5 matching bases. The germline gives CDR1 SGDLS, CDR2 YYNGEE. The V end was cut by 0 bases, the J end by 5 bases, with 8 bases between. This CDR3 is built from 13 residues. In DNA, the CDR3 is TGTGCCAGCAGCGTAGACCCAGGGGAGACCCAGTACTTC. It translates to CASSVDPGETQYF.

The rearrangement uses TRBV28 and TRBJ2-7, with TRBD1 identical over 8 bases. Germline V gene sequence: CDR1 MDHEN, CDR2 SYDVKM. The CDR3 has 12 residues. V lost 2 bases to trimming and J lost 13 bases; unmatched junction nucleotides: 7. CDR3 sequence (DNA): TGTGCCAGCAGTTTAACAGGGGGTACGTGTTACTTC. This codes for CASSLTGGTCYF.

V is TRBV6-1 and J is TRBJ1-5, with D possibly TRBD1 on 6 matching bases. Between the trimmed V and J ends, which lost 6 bases and 4 bases, there was a span of 16 bases. This CDR3 has 15 amino acids. Germline values: CDR1 MNHNS, CDR2 SASEGT. For the CDR3, the DNA is TGTGCCAGCAGAAAAGGGGGGGAGAAGAATCAGCCCCAGCATTTT. Translated: CASRKGGEKNQPQHF.